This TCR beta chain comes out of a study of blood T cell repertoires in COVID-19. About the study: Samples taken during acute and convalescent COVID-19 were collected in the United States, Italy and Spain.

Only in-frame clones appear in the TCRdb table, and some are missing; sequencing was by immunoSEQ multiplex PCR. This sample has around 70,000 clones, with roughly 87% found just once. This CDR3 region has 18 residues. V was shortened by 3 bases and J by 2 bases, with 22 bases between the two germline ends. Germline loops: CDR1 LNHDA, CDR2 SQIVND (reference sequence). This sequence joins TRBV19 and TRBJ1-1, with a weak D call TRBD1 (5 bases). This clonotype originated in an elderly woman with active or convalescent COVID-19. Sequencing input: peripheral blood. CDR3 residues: CASSIGFDRQGRNTEAFF. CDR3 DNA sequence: TGTGCCAGTAGTATTGGGTTCGACCGGCAGGGAAGAAACACTGAAGCTTTCTTT. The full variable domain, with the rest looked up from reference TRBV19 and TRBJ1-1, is DGGITQSPKYLFRKEGQNVTLSCEQNLNHDAMYWYRQDPGQGLRLIYYSQIVNDFQKGDIAEGYSVSREKKESFPLTVTSAQKNPTAFYLCASSIGFDRQGRNTEAFFGQGTRLTVV.